This entry lists 9 T cell receptor beta chains sequenced from one sample in a study of blood T cells in healthy people across ages. For the second PCR, which ran for about 6 to 11 cycles, a sample-barcoded 5' primer and a J-beta primer mix were used. Using its own MiXCR run on the 5' RACE reads, TCRdb lists one record per CDR3 protein. Among roughly 700,000 distinct CDR3 sequences listed, about 52% were seen once. The sequencing input was blood. These receptors originate from a woman aged 55-69 years in good health.

CDR3 nucleotide sequence: TGCAGTGCTAGATCGACAGGCGATCAGCCCCAGCATTTT. It translates to CSARSTGDQPQHF. The V and J genes are TRBV20-1 and TRBJ1-5, with TRBD1 as a possible D gene (6 bases). Trimming took 2 bases from V and 5 from J, leaving 10 bases between them. The CDR3 totals 13 residues. Per the germline V gene, CDR1 is DFQATT and CDR2 is SNEGSKA (reference sequence).

The chain employs TRBV24-1 and TRBJ2-3; 13 positions agree with TRBD2. Germline V CDR1 and CDR2: KGHDR, SFDVKD. The CDR3 length is 15 residues. V trimming: 5 bases; J trimming: 3 bases; junction bases outside the gene matches: 1. The CDR3 is CATSGGLAGTDTQYF. CDR3 coding DNA: TGTGCCACCAGTGGGGGACTAGCGGGAACAGATACGCAGTATTTT.

This clonotype was seen more than once but under ten times. CDR3 region: CASSLGVVDLDTQYF. The DNA for the CDR3 is TGTGCCAGCAGCCTCGGGGTCGTGGACTTAGATACGCAGTATTTT. The chain uses TRBV7-2 and TRBJ2-3; TRBD2 is a possible D gene (5 bases). The germline V gene has CDR1 SGHTA and CDR2 FQGNSA. The CDR3 has 15 amino acids. V lost 5 bases to trimming and J lost 5 bases, with 17 bases between them.

This rearrangement joins TRBV28 to TRBJ2-7; maybe TRBD2 (5 bases). Germline assignment: CDR1 MDHEN and CDR2 SYDVKM. V was clipped by 1 base and J by 2 bases, with 9 bases between them. The CDR3 spans 14 residues. CDR3 DNA sequence: TGTGCCAGCAGTTTATCCGGGGTCCCCTACGAGCAGTACTTC. It codes for CASSLSGVPYEQYF.

J is TRBJ2-6 and V is TRBV10-3, with TRBD1 matching over 7 bases. This CDR3 has 16 residues. The germline V gene encodes CDR1 ENHRY and CDR2 SYGVKD. With V trimmed by 8 bases and J by 1 base, 8 bases remained unmatched. The CDR3 here is CAIPRGSSSGANVLTF. In DNA form, the CDR3 reads TGTGCCATCCCCAGGGGGTCTTCTTCTGGGGCCAACGTCCTGACTTTC.

The chain is built from TRBV24-1 and TRBJ1-2; no clear D gene. Looked up from germline, CDR1 is KGHDR and CDR2 is SFDVKD. Trimming removed 5 bases from V and 4 bases from J, with 10 bases in between. The CDR3 totals 13 residues. The CDR3 region is CATSAGLRYGYTF. CDR3 in DNA: TGTGCCACCAGTGCGGGGTTGCGCTATGGCTACACCTTC.

This chain uses TRBV5-1 with TRBJ2-1, with no clear D. The V end lost 7 bases, the J end lost 0 bases, and 17 bases lay between the germline ends. The germline V gene encodes CDR1 SGHRS and CDR2 YFSETQ. This CDR3 comprises 16 residues. CDR3 bases: TGCGCCAGCGGCTCGCGCGCCCAAGGCTCCTACAATGAGCAGTTCTTC. Translated: CASGSRAQGSYNEQFF.

This chain connects TRBV7-2 to TRBJ2-4; D remains ambiguous. The CDR3 covers 14 residues. V gave up 5 bases and J gave up 0 bases, with 8 bases separating them. Germline values: CDR1 SGHTA, CDR2 FQGNSA. For the CDR3, the DNA is TGTGCCAGCAGCGGGCGCGGAGCCAAAAACATTCAGTACTTC. This sequence encodes CASSGRGAKNIQYF.

The J gene is TRBJ2-4, the V gene TRBV7-2, with TRBD1 identical over 8 bases. The J call may be wrong; the DNA end is better matched by TRBJ2-5. The CDR3 covers 14 residues. In germline, CDR1 is SGHTA, CDR2 FQGNSA. The CDR3 DNA sequence: TGTGCCAGCAGCTTCTCTAGACAGGGGGAGACCCAGTACTTC. Protein product: CASSFSRQGETQYF.